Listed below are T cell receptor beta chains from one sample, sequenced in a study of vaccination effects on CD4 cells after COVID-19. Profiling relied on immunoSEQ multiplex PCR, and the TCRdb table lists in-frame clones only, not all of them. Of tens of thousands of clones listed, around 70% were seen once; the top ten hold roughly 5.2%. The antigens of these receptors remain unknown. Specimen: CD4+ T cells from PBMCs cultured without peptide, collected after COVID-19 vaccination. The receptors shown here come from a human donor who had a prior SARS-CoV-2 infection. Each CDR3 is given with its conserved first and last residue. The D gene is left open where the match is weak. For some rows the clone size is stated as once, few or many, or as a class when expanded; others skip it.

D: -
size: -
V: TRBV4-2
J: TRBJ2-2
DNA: TGTGCCAGCAGCCAAGCCAGGGTGGGGGAGCTGTTTTTT
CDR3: CASSQARVGELFF

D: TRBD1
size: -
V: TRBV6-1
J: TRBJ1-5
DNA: TGTGCCAGCAGTGAACCGGGACAGGGGTATCAGCCCCAGCATTTT
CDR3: CASSEPGQGYQPQHF

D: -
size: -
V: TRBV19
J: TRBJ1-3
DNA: TGTGCCAGTAAGGACGGGAGCTCTGGAAACACCATATATTTT
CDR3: CASKDGSSGNTIYF

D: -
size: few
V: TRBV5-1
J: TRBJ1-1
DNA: TGCGCCAGCAGCTTGAGTTCTGGTCCGGGGCTGGGTACTGAAGCTTTCTTT
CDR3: CASSLSSGPGLGTEAFF

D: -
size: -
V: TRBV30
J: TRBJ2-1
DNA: TGTGCCTGGAGCGGGAGTTTCTACAATGAGCAGTTCTTC
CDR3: CAWSGSFYNEQFF

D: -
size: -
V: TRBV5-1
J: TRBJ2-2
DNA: TGCGCCAGCAGCTTGGGACCGGGCGGGGAGCTGTTTTTT
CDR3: CASSLGPGGELFF

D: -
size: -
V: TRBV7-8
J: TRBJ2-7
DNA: TGTGCCAGCAGAGACGCCAGAGGCGAGCAGTACTTC
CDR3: CASRDARGEQYF

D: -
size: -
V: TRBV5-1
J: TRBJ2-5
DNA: TGCGCCAGCAGCCCGCAGGGACACGGGGCCCAGTACTTC
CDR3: CASSPQGHGAQYF

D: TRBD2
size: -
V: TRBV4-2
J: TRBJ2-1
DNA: TGTGCCAGCAGCCAAGTTTTGGTTGGGGGGGGCAATGAGCAGTTCTTC
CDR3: CASSQVLVGGGNEQFF

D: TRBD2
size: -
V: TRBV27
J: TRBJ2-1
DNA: TGTGCCAGCAGTACACGTGACGGGGGGGCGTTTGAGCAGTTCTTC
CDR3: CASSTRDGGAFEQFF

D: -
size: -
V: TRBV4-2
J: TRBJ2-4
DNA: TGTGCCAGCAGCCAAGATGGGAGGGGGCCCAAAAACATTCAGTACTTC
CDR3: CASSQDGRGPKNIQYF

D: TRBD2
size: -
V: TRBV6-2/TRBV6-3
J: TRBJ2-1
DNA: TGTGCCAGCAGTCAACTGAACGGACTAGCGGGAAGTAATGAGCAGTTCTTC
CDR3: CASSQLNGLAGSNEQFF

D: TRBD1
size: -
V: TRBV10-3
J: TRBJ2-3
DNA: TGTGCCATCAGCCAACGCGGACAGGGAATCACAGATACGCAGTATTTT
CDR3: CAISQRGQGITDTQYF

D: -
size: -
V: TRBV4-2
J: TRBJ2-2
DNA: TGTGCCAGCAGCCCCCTGGGGCCCGGGGAGCTGTTTTTT
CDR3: CASSPLGPGELFF

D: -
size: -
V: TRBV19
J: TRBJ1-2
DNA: TGTGCCAGTATAAGGCGGAGACCAAGGGGCTATGGCTACACCTTC
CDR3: CASIRRRPRGYGYTF

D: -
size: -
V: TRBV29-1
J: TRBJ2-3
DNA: TGCAGCGTTGAGGGGGGACGGGGCACAGATACGCAGTATTTT
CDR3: CSVEGGRGTDTQYF

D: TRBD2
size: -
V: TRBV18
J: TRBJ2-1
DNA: TGTGCCAGCTCACCGTGGTCAACTAGCGGGACTTACAATGAGCAGTTCTTC
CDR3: CASSPWSTSGTYNEQFF

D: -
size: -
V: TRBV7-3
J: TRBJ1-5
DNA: TGTGCCAGCAGCTTAGAAAGCAATCAGCCCCAGCATTTT
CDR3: CASSLESNQPQHF

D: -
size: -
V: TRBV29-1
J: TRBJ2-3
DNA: TGCAGCGTGTCTACAGGGACAGATACGCAGTATTTT
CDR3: CSVSTGTDTQYF

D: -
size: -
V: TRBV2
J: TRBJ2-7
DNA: TGTGCCAGCAGCGAGGACCTATCGGACGAGCAGTACTTC
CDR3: CASSEDLSDEQYF

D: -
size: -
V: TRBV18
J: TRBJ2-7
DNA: TGTGCCAGCTCACCACCGAAAGGGACCCACGAGCAGTACTTC
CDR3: CASSPPKGTHEQYF

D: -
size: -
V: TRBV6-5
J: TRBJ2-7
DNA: TGTGCCAGCAGTTACCCGGGGAACAACGAGCAGTACTTC
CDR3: CASSYPGNNEQYF

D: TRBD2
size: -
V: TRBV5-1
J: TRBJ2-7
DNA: TGCGCCAGCAGCTTACCTAGCGGTACCTACGAGCAGTACTTC
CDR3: CASSLPSGTYEQYF

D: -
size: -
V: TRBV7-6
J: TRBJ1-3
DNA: TGTGCCAGCAGCCTAAGCCGCCAAACCTTCTCTGGAAACACCATATATTTT
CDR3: CASSLSRQTFSGNTIYF

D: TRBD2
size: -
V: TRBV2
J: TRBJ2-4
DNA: TGTGCCAGCAGTGCAGGACTAGCCGCCTTGGAGTACTTC
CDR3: CASSAGLAALEYF

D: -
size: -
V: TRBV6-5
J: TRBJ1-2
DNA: TGTGCCAGCAGTTTCTCCCGGTGGGCGGGCTATGGCTACACCTTC
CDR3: CASSFSRWAGYGYTF

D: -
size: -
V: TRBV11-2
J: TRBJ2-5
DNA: TGTGCCAGCAGCCTTTCCCTTTTTCAAGACCTCCAAGAGACCCAGTACTTC
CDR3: CASSLSLFQDLQETQYF

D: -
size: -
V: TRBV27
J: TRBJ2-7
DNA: TGTGCCAGCAGGCCTTCCGGGACCCGTCCCTTTTCTTCAATATACACCGAGCAGTACTTC
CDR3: CASRPSGTRPFSSIYTEQYF

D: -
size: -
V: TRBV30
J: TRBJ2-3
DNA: TGTGCCTGGAGCTCGCCCCGGGGCGGGGATACGCAGTATTTT
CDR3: CAWSSPRGGDTQYF

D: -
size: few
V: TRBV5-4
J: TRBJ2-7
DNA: TGTGCCAGCAGCTTGCGGGGGACCTACGAGCAGTACTTC
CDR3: CASSLRGTYEQYF

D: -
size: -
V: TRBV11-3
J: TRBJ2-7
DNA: TGTGCCAGCAGCTTCAGGATGAGGAGCTCCTACGAGCAGTACTTC
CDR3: CASSFRMRSSYEQYF

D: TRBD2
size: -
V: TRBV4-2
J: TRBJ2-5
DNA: TGTGCCAGCAGCCCTTGGGGGGGCGGGGGGAACCAAGAGACCCAGTACTTC
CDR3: CASSPWGGGGNQETQYF

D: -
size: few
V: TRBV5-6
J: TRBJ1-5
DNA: TGTGCCAGCAGCTTTCGTTCCTATCAGCCCCAGCATTTT
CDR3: CASSFRSYQPQHF

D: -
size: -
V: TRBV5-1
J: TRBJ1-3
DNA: TGCGCCAGCAGCTTGGATACAGGGATCGGAAACACCATATATTTT
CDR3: CASSLDTGIGNTIYF

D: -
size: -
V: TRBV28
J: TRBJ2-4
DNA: TGTGCCAGCAGTTACCGACCGGGCACCAGGATTAACAAAAACATTCAGTACTTC
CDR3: CASSYRPGTRINKNIQYF

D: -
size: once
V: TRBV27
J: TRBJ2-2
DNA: TGTGCCAGCAGCCTCTTAGGGTGGACGAACACCGGGGAGCTGTTTTTT
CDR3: CASSLLGWTNTGELFF

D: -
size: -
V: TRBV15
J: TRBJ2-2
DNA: TGTGCCACCAGCAGAGCCCGGGTTTACAGGAACACCGGGGAGCTGTTTTTT
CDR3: CATSRARVYRNTGELFF

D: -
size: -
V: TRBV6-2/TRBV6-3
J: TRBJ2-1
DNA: TGTGCCAGCAGTCCGTACGGGAGTCTAGGGAATGAGCAGTTCTTC
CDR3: CASSPYGSLGNEQFF

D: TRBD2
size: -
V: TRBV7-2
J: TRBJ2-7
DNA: TGTGCCAGCAGCCCGGGACTACACTACGAGCAGTACTTC
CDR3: CASSPGLHYEQYF

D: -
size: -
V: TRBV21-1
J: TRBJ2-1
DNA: TGTGCCAGCAGCAAAAGGAACAGTTTGGGACTTAGCTACAATGAGCAGTTCTTC
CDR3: CASSKRNSLGLSYNEQFF

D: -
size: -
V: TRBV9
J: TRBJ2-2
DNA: TGTGCCAGCAGAATGACCTCGAACACCGGGGAGCTGTTTTTT
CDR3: CASRMTSNTGELFF